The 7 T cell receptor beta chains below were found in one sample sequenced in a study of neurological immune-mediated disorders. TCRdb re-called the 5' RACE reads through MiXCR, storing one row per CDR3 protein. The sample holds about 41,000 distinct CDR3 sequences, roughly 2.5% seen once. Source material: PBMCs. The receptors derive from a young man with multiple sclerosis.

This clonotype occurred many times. The CDR3 loop reads CASSLGRQGKVDYTF. DNA for the CDR3: TGTGCCAGCAGCTTAGGGCGGCAGGGGAAAGTCGACTACACCTTC. The chain links TRBV7-9 to TRBJ1-2; a weak D match, TRBD1 (6 bases). V was trimmed by 1 base and J by 10 bases, leaving 19 bases between them. The CDR3 is 15 amino acids. Germline CDR1 is SEHNR and CDR2 is FQNEAQ (reference sequence).

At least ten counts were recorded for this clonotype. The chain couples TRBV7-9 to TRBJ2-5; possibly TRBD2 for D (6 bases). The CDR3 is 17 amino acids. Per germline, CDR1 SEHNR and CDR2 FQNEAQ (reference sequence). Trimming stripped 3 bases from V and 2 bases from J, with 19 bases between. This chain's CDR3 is CASSFPLTGGKQETQYF. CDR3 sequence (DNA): TGTGCCAGCAGCTTCCCGCTAACTGGCGGGAAGCAAGAGACCCAGTACTTC.

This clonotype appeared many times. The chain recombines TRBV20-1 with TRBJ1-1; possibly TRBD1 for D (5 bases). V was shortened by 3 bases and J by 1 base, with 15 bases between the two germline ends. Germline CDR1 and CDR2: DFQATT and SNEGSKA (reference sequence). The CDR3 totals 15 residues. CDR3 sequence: CSASTPPGSNTEAFF. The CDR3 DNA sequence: TGCAGTGCTAGTACCCCCCCAGGGTCGAACACTGAAGCTTTCTTT.

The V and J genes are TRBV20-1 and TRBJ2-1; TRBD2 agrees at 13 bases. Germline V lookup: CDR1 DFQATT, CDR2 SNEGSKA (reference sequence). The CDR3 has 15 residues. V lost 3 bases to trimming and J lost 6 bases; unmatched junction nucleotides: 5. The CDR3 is CSARILAGGRNEQFF. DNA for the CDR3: TGCAGTGCTAGGATACTAGCGGGGGGGCGCAATGAGCAGTTCTTC.

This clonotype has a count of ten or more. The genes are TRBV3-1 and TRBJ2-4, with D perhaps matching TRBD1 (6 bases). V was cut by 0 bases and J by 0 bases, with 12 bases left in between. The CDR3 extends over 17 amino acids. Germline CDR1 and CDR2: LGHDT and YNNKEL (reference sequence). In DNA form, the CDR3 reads TGTGCCAGCAGCCAAGACGTAACGGACAGAGCCAAAAACATTCAGTACTTC. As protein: CASSQDVTDRAKNIQYF.

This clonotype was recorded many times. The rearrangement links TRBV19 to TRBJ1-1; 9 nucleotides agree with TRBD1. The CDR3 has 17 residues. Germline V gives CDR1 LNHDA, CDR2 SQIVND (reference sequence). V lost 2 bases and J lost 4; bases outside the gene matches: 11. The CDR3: CASSIPPDRGWGTEAFF. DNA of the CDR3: TGTGCCAGTAGTATACCTCCGGACAGGGGTTGGGGCACTGAAGCTTTCTTT.

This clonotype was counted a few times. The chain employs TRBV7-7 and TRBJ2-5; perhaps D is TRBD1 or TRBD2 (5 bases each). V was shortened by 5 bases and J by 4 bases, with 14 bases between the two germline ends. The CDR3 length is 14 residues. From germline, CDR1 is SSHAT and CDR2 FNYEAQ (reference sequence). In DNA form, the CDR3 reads TGTGCCAGCAGCAAACCCGGGACGCGAGAGACCCAGTACTTC. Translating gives CASSKPGTRETQYF.